These T cell receptor beta chains were read from a single sample in a study of T cells in localized non-small cell lung cancer. Sequenced by immunoSEQ multiplex PCR; TCRdb stores in-frame clones only, minus some. The sample carries some 11,000 clones, 90% recorded once. The sequenced sample was peripheral blood, obtained before any cancer treatment. The receptors were sampled from a male donor older than 55 with stage III lung adenocarcinoma. The CDR3 runs from the conserved cysteine through the conserved F or W. D genes are given only for firm matches. Size is omitted from some rows. Given values are once, few, many or a class for expanded clones.

clone_size	v_call	j_call	d_call	cdr3_aa	cdr3_nt
.	TRBV28	TRBJ2-2	.	CASLLRGINTGELFF	TGTGCCAGCCTCCTACGAGGAATTAACACCGGGGAGCTGTTTTTT
.	TRBV15	TRBJ2-7	.	CATSEYTPPYEQYF	TGTGCCACCAGCGAGTATACCCCTCCCTACGAGCAGTACTTC
.	TRBV6-6	TRBJ2-1	.	CASSRPYNEQFF	TGTGCCAGCAGTCGCCCTTACAATGAGCAGTTCTTC
.	TRBV5-1	TRBJ2-2	.	CASSLIGAGELFF	TGCGCCAGCAGCTTGATCGGAGCCGGGGAGCTGTTTTTT
.	TRBV21-1	TRBJ1-3	.	CASSKGGGGRNTIYF	TGTGCCAGCAGCAAAGGGGGCGGGGGCAGAAACACCATATATTTT
.	TRBV19	TRBJ2-2	TRBD1	CASSMTGLTGELFF	TGTGCCAGTAGTATGACAGGGTTGACCGGGGAGCTGTTTTTT
.	TRBV5-6	TRBJ2-3	TRBD2	CASSLRGGRATDTQYF	TGTGCCAGCAGCTTGAGAGGCGGGAGGGCCACAGATACGCAGTATTTT
.	TRBV7-8	TRBJ2-3	.	CASSLRDLPASSTDTQYF	TGTGCCAGCAGCTTGCGGGACCTTCCTGCCTCTAGCACAGATACGCAGTATTTT
.	TRBV2	TRBJ2-3	.	CASSESRDTQYF	TGTGCCAGCAGCGAGTCCCGTGATACGCAGTATTTT
.	TRBV13	TRBJ2-3	.	CASSIQGTDTQYF	TGTGCCAGCAGCATACAGGGCACAGATACGCAGTATTTT
.	TRBV5-5	TRBJ1-2	.	CASSLATVTSAGAYGYTF	TGTGCCAGCAGCTTGGCCACGGTGACTTCGGCGGGGGCCTATGGCTACACCTTC
.	TRBV28	TRBJ1-4	.	CASSNTGINEKLFF	TGTGCCAGCAGCAACACAGGGATTAATGAAAAACTGTTTTTT
.	TRBV5-4	TRBJ2-1	.	CASSGRGLAEYNEQFF	TGTGCCAGCAGCGGACGGGGGCTAGCGGAGTACAATGAGCAGTTCTTC
.	TRBV2	TRBJ2-7	.	CASQRFSYEQYF	TGTGCCAGCCAGCGGTTCTCCTACGAGCAGTACTTC
.	TRBV6-1	TRBJ2-7	TRBD2	CASSEREGTVYEQYF	TGTGCCAGCAGTGAGCGGGAGGGGACAGTCTACGAGCAGTACTTC
.	TRBV6-8	TRBJ1-1	.	CASSYPGGEAFF	TGTGCCAGCAGTTACCCGGGTGGGGAAGCTTTCTTT
.	TRBV7-9	TRBJ2-2	.	CASSLDLYTGELFF	TGTGCCAGCAGCTTAGATCTGTACACCGGGGAGCTGTTTTTT
.	TRBV6-6	TRBJ2-7	TRBD1	CASTRGQGYEQYF	TGTGCCAGCACGAGGGGACAGGGGTACGAGCAGTACTTC
.	TRBV19	TRBJ2-3	.	CASSIYSFRTENSQNTQYF	TGTGCCAGTAGTATATATAGCTTTCGGACAGAGAACTCACAGAATACGCAGTATTTT
.	TRBV11-2	TRBJ2-3	TRBD2	CASSPAGEYTDTQYF	TGTGCCAGCAGCCCGGCGGGAGAGTACACAGATACGCAGTATTTT
.	TRBV7-9	TRBJ2-1	TRBD2	CASSLSGLAGGVINEQFF	TGTGCCAGCAGCTTAAGTGGGCTAGCGGGTGGTGTAATAAATGAGCAGTTCTTC
once	TRBV5-6	TRBJ2-7	.	CASSLRGVYEQYF	TGTGCCAGCAGTTTGAGGGGGGTTTACGAGCAGTACTTC
.	TRBV7-9	TRBJ2-5	TRBD2	CASSSSGTSPSGETQYF	TGTGCCAGCAGCAGTTCTGGGACTAGCCCTAGCGGAGAGACCCAGTACTTC
.	TRBV25-1	TRBJ2-6	.	CASQRSSGANVLTF	TGTGCCAGTCAGAGGAGCTCTGGGGCCAACGTCCTGACTTTC
.	TRBV11-2	TRBJ1-4	.	CASSPAVQGNKLFF	TGTGCCAGCAGCCCCGCCGTACAAGGAAACAAACTGTTTTTT
.	TRBV27	TRBJ2-7	TRBD2	CASSGPLGRGSYEQYF	TGTGCCAGCTCCGGTCCACTTGGGAGGGGCTCCTACGAGCAGTACTTC
.	TRBV5-4	TRBJ2-1	.	CASSSKAGAYNEQFF	TGTGCCAGCAGCTCGAAGGCGGGTGCCTACAATGAGCAGTTCTTC
.	TRBV25-1	TRBJ1-4	.	CASRPPWGEPNEKLFF	TGTGCCAGCAGACCCCCGTGGGGGGAACCCAATGAAAAACTGTTTTTT
.	TRBV28	TRBJ1-4	.	CASSFNGINEKLFF	TGTGCCAGCAGTTTCAACGGAATTAATGAAAAACTGTTTTTT
.	TRBV6-6	TRBJ1-1	.	CASSFQGGTEAFF	TGTGCCAGCAGTTTCCAAGGGGGAACTGAAGCTTTCTTT
once	TRBV30	TRBJ2-7	.	CAWSYRDYEQYF	TGTGCCTGGAGCTACAGGGATTACGAGCAGTACTTC
.	TRBV5-5	TRBJ2-2	.	CASSLATADTGELFF	TGTGCCAGCAGCTTGGCCACCGCGGACACCGGGGAGCTGTTTTTT
.	TRBV5-1	TRBJ2-3	.	CASSLGVPADTQYF	TGCGCCAGCAGCTTGGGGGTTCCCGCAGATACGCAGTATTTT
.	TRBV5-1	TRBJ2-7	TRBD2	CASSLQAGVTYEQYF	TGCGCCAGCAGCTTACAGGCGGGAGTGACCTACGAGCAGTACTTC
.	TRBV9	TRBJ2-7	.	CASSADPRHSYEQYF	TGTGCCAGCAGCGCCGACCCGAGACACTCCTACGAGCAGTACTTC
.	TRBV15	TRBJ2-6	.	CATSRDRGPSGANVLTF	TGTGCCACCAGCAGAGATAGAGGGCCCTCTGGGGCCAACGTCCTGACTTTC
.	TRBV6-1	TRBJ2-7	TRBD1	CASSPTGDNEQYF	TGTGCCAGCAGCCCCACAGGGGATAACGAGCAGTACTTC
.	TRBV20-1	TRBJ2-7	.	CSASSRYEQYF	TGCAGTGCTAGTAGCAGGTACGAGCAGTACTTC
once	TRBV6-5	TRBJ2-7	.	CASGTGAYEQYF	TGTGCCAGTGGGACTGGGGCCTACGAGCAGTACTTC
.	TRBV7-2	TRBJ2-6	.	CASSLITGLGGANVLTF	TGTGCCAGCAGCTTAATTACAGGGCTAGGTGGGGCCAACGTCCTGACTTTC
.	TRBV15	TRBJ2-3	.	CATSRGLGTAAQDTQYF	TGTGCCACCAGCAGGGGCCTCGGGACGGCGGCCCAAGATACGCAGTATTTT
.	TRBV5-1	TRBJ2-1	.	CASRQGRTTYGEQFF	TGCGCCAGCAGACAGGGTAGGACGACCTACGGTGAGCAGTTCTTC